Each of the 8 T cell receptor beta chains below was sequenced from the same sample in a study of cytomegalovirus exposure and HLA in healthy donors. Primers: 60 Vbeta forward and 13 Jbeta reverse. This table comes from immunoSEQ multiplex PCR, and its TCRdb copy is limited to in-frame clones, with some not included. The sample has some 76,000 clones, around 66% seen once; the top ten hold 4% to 5%. Sequenced material: PBMCs. These receptors originate from a man in his fifties or sixties in good health and CMV-seropositive.

The genes are TRBV10-1 and TRBJ1-1; TRBD1 aligns across 7 bases. V lost 8 bases and J lost 5; bases outside the gene matches: 11. The CDR3 is 14 amino acids. Germline CDR1 WNHNN, CDR2 SYGVQD (reference sequence). In nucleotides, the CDR3 is TGCGCCAGCGGAGCCGGGACAGACCCGACTGAAGCTTTCTTT. It is translated as CASGAGTDPTEAFF.

This rearrangement joins TRBV5-1 to TRBJ2-1, with D perhaps matching TRBD1 (6 bases). This CDR3 is 12 amino acids long. The ends were cut back, 6 bases at V and 5 bases at J, with 9 bases in the middle. CDR1 SGHRS and CDR2 YFSETQ come from the germline V gene. The CDR3 nucleotides are TGCGCCAGCACAAGACAGGACAATGAGCAGTTCTTC. This sequence encodes CASTRQDNEQFF.

The chain has TRBV19 and TRBJ1-6; no definite D call. Trimming pared 3 bases from V and 13 bases from J, leaving 22 bases between. The CDR3 sequence is 16 residues long. Germline V CDR1 and CDR2: LNHDA, SQIVND (reference sequence). DNA of the CDR3: TGTGCCAGTAGTATGGAAAACTTGGCCGAGGATATCCCCCTCCACTTT. Its translation: CASSMENLAEDIPLHF.

The chain employs TRBV2 and TRBJ1-5; D is unclear. V was cut by 6 bases and J by 1 base, with 16 bases left in between. The CDR3 runs 16 residues. Per the germline V gene, CDR1 is SNHLY and CDR2 is FYNNEI. The CDR3, as DNA: TGTGCCAGCAGGCCCGACTACGTCGGCAGCAATCAGCCCCAGCATTTT. Amino acid sequence: CASRPDYVGSNQPQHF. Variable domain in full (rest from reference TRBV2 and TRBJ1-5): EPEVTQTPSHQVTQMGQEVILRCVPISNHLYFYWYRQILGQKVEFLVSFYNNEISEKSEIFDDQFSVERPDGSNFTLKIRSTKLEDSAMYFCASRPDYVGSNQPQHFGDGTRLSIL.

This clone has a single count. The V and J genes are TRBV14 and TRBJ2-5; possible D gene TRBD1, 6 bases. The end of the DNA fits TRBJ2-7 better, so the J call may be wrong. This CDR3 spans 14 amino acids. CDR1 is SGHDN and CDR2 is FVKESK in the germline V gene. CDR3 nucleotide sequence: TGTGCCAGCAGCCCCCCGGGACAACTCTACGAGCAGTACTTC. Protein: CASSPPGQLYEQYF.

V gene TRBV6-5 combines with J gene TRBJ2-4; TRBD2 is a possible D gene (5 bases). Germline loops: CDR1 MNHEY, CDR2 SVGAGI. The CDR3 sequence is 16 residues long. V was pared by 0 bases and J by 7 bases, with 16 bases between. The CDR3 DNA follows: TGTGCCAGCAGTTACTCGATGTTGATAGCGAGGAACATTCAGTACTTC. It translates to CASSYSMLIARNIQYF.

CDR3 in DNA: TGTGCCAGCGGGATTAAGACAGTCGACACCGGGGAGCTGTTTTTT. This codes for CASGIKTVDTGELFF. The genes are TRBV27 and TRBJ2-2; weak D call: TRBD1 (5 bases). Deletions cut 8 bases from V and 3 bases from J, with 16 bases between. The CDR3 runs 15 residues. The germline CDR1 and CDR2 sequences are MNHEY and SMNVEV (reference sequence).

The chain joins TRBV5-1 to TRBJ1-6; 8 bases map to TRBD1. The V and J ends lost 2 bases and 9 bases, in that order; junction bases with no gene match: 4. The CDR3 is 14 amino acids. Germline CDR1 SGHRS, CDR2 YFSETQ. The CDR3 DNA sequence: TGCGCCAGCAGCTTCCAGGGGGCCGGTTCACCCCTCCACTTT. Translating it yields CASSFQGAGSPLHF.